What follows are 16 T cell receptor beta chains derived from one specimen sequenced in a study of blood T cell repertoires in COVID-19. Clones were sequenced by immunoSEQ multiplex PCR, and TCRdb holds only the in-frame ones, with some missing. The table includes hundreds of thousands of clones, about 90% detected once. The sequencing sample was made of peripheral blood. The receptor source for this set is a woman between 50 and 59 years old who had recovered from COVID-19.

This chain links TRBV6-5 with TRBJ1-2, with a weak D call TRBD1 (5 bases). The germline CDR1 and CDR2 sequences are MNHEY and SVGAGI. With 4 bases removed from V and 4 bases from J, the gap between germline ends came to 10 bases. This CDR3 is 13 amino acids long. The CDR3: CASSLQGLYGYTF. In nucleotides, the CDR3 is TGTGCCAGCAGTTTGCAGGGACTCTATGGCTACACCTTC.

V and J are TRBV15 and TRBJ1-5, with 7 positions matching TRBD1. In germline, CDR1 is LNHNV, CDR2 YYDKDF (reference sequence). The CDR3 sequence is 13 residues long. J gave up 12 bases and V 0 bases, and 5 bases lay outside the gene matches. The CDR3 region has the DNA TGTGCCACCAGCAGAGATCAGGGGGTCCTCCAGCATTTT. Its translation is CATSRDQGVLQHF.

This clone showed up just a few times. The CDR3, as DNA: TGTGCCAGCAGCTTGGACAAATATGGCTACACCTTC. It is translated as CASSLDKYGYTF. The chain has TRBV5-4 and TRBJ1-2; D is unresolved. This CDR3 region has 12 residues. The V gene lost 0 bases and the J gene lost 5 bases, with 5 bases spanning the gap. Germline V CDR1 and CDR2: SGHNT, YYREEE (reference sequence).

The chain joins TRBV29-1 to TRBJ2-1; 9 bases fit TRBD2. V lost 6 bases, J lost 0 bases, and 3 bases stayed unmatched. This CDR3 is built from 14 residues. Per germline, CDR1 SQVTM and CDR2 ANQGSEA. As DNA, the CDR3 is TGCAGCGTCCATAGCGGGAGCTCCTACAATGAGCAGTTCTTC. Protein product: CSVHSGSSYNEQFF.

The chain couples TRBV5-1 to TRBJ2-1; the D gene is possibly TRBD2 (6 bases). Germline V gene sequence: CDR1 SGHRS, CDR2 YFSETQ. With 0 bases removed from V and 4 bases from J, the gap between germline ends came to 14 bases. The CDR3 contains 16 residues. CDR3 coding DNA: TGCGCCAGCAGCTTGGTACCCGGGAGCGGGTACAATGAGCAGTTCTTC. Translated: CASSLVPGSGYNEQFF.

This clone occurred once. The V call is TRBV7-3, the J call TRBJ2-3; 7 nucleotides align to TRBD2. The CDR3 loop spans 17 amino acids. Germline V gene sequence: CDR1 SGHTA, CDR2 FQGTGA. After removal of 5 bases from V and 0 bases from J, the junction contained 11 bases not matched to a gene. This chain's CDR3 is CASSSGAGPGSTDTQYF. Here the CDR3 DNA reads TGTGCCAGCAGCAGCGGGGCCGGTCCGGGCAGCACAGATACGCAGTATTTT.

This chain links TRBV18 with TRBJ1-1; unclear D gene. The germline V gene encodes CDR1 KGHSH and CDR2 LQKENI. This CDR3 region has 12 residues. Trimming shortened V by 2 bases and J by 5 bases, and 6 bases separated the two germline ends. CDR3 coding DNA: TGTGCCAGCTCACCATCATTGACTGAAGCTTTCTTT. Protein product: CASSPSLTEAFF.

This chain connects TRBV28 to TRBJ1-3; no firm D call. Germline V gene lookup returns CDR1 MDHEN and CDR2 SYDVKM. This CDR3 comprises 15 residues. V lost 6 bases and J lost 0, with 12 bases in between. The CDR3: CASRRTASSGNTIYF. CDR3 sequence (DNA): TGTGCCAGCAGGAGGACTGCCAGCTCTGGAAACACCATATATTTT.

This clone appeared a single time. The rearrangement joins TRBV6-5 to TRBJ1-5; D not certain. CDR3 length: 12 amino acids. V dropped 6 bases and J dropped 1 base, with 4 bases sitting between them. Germline V gene sequence: CDR1 MNHEY, CDR2 SVGAGI. The CDR3 is CASRQSNQPQHF. The CDR3 region has the DNA TGTGCCAGCAGACAGAGCAATCAGCCCCAGCATTTT.

Note on this clone: The same CDR3 arises from other DNA sequences in this sample as well. The V and J genes are TRBV12-3 or TRBV12-4 and TRBJ1-1; D may be TRBD1 (6 bases). The CDR3 has 13 amino acids. Between the trimmed V and J ends, which lost 3 bases and 5 bases, there was a span of 10 bases. Written as DNA, the CDR3 is TGTGCCAGCAGTTTTAGGGGGGGTACTGAAGCTTTCTTT. Its protein is CASSFRGGTEAFF.

The gene calls are TRBV7-2 and TRBJ2-3; D gene uncertain. CDR3 length equals 14 residues. Germline lookup yields CDR1 SGHTA and CDR2 FQGNSA. V was shortened by 3 bases and J by 4 bases, with 11 bases between the two germline ends. The CDR3 nucleotides read TGTGCCAGCAGCTTGGCCACTACGTCAGATACGCAGTATTTT. As protein: CASSLATTSDTQYF.

The chain employs TRBV19 and TRBJ1-1; D not certain. CDR1 LNHDA and CDR2 SQIVND come from the germline V gene (reference sequence). This CDR3 spans 13 amino acids. V lost 2 bases and J 1 base, leaving 5 bases between the germline ends. The CDR3 DNA reads TGTGCCAGTAGTATACTCCCGAACACTGAAGCTTTCTTT. Encoded protein: CASSILPNTEAFF.

This clone was counted once. V and J are TRBV28 and TRBJ1-2; TRBD1 agrees at 7 bases. V shed 6 bases, J shed 4 bases, and the junction held 17 bases outside the gene matches. The V gene's germline CDR1 is MDHEN and CDR2 SYDVKM. This CDR3 is 17 amino acids long. The CDR3 DNA follows: TGTGCCAGCAGCCCCATACCCTCGTCGGGACAGATCTATGGCTACACCTTC. Translated: CASSPIPSSGQIYGYTF.

This clone has just one count. The V gene is TRBV23-1, the J gene TRBJ1-1; perhaps TRBD1 as D (5 bases). TRBV23-1 is annotated as an ORF whose role is uncertain. Deletions cut 0 bases from V and 9 bases from J, with 14 bases between. The CDR3 has 14 amino acids. DNA of the CDR3: TGCGCCAGCAGTCAATCGGGAGGGGCCCACCAAGCTTTCTTT. Its translation is CASSQSGGAHQAFF.

The CDR3 DNA sequence: TGTGCCAGCAGTTCGTGGACTAGGGGGGCAGATACGCAGTATTTT. It specifies CASSSWTRGADTQYF. V usage is TRBV27 and J usage is TRBJ2-3; TRBD2 might be the D (7 bases). Deletions cut 4 bases from V and 4 bases from J, with 15 bases between. Germline V gene sequence: CDR1 MNHEY, CDR2 SMNVEV (reference sequence). The CDR3 has 15 amino acids.

The chain has TRBV18 and TRBJ2-1; the D gene is possibly TRBD2 (7 bases). V was trimmed by 3 bases and J by 7 bases, leaving 16 bases between them. Germline V gene lookup returns CDR1 KGHSH and CDR2 LQKENI. CDR3 length equals 15 residues. The CDR3 region is CASSPSGGAANEQFF. CDR3 coding DNA: TGTGCCAGCTCACCGAGTGGGGGGGCCGCGAATGAGCAGTTCTTC. The complete variable domain, with remaining parts taken from reference TRBV18 and TRBJ2-1, reads NAGVMQNPRHLVRRRGQEARLRCSPMKGHSHVYWYRQLPEEGLKFMVYLQKENIIDESGMPKERFSAEFPKEGPSILRIQQVVRGDSAAYFCASSPSGGAANEQFFGPGTRLTVL.